These T cell receptor beta chains were read from a single sample in a study of blood T cell repertoires in COVID-19. Sequencing used immunoSEQ multiplex PCR; TCRdb keeps in-frame clones, though not all of them. The repertoire consists of about 160,000 clones, with approximately 82% occurring once and the leading ten covering 7%. The sequenced material came from peripheral blood. These receptors all stem from a woman between 40 and 50 years old with COVID-19, enrolled during active disease. Each CDR3 is given with its conserved first and last residue. D genes are given only for firm matches. Not every row has a clone size; where given, it reads once, few, many or a size class.

clone size	D gene	V gene	J gene	CDR3 protein	CDR3 DNA
.	.	TRBV5-5	TRBJ1-2	CASSLGSTYGYTF	TGTGCCAGCAGCCTAGGATCCACCTATGGCTACACCTTC
once	.	TRBV7-6	TRBJ1-4	CASSSDGATNEKLFF	TGTGCCAGCAGCTCAGATGGTGCAACTAATGAAAAACTGTTTTTT
few	.	TRBV14	TRBJ1-1	CASSSLERDTEAFF	TGTGCCAGCAGCTCACTCGAGAGGGACACTGAAGCTTTCTTT
.	.	TRBV7-9	TRBJ1-4	CASSLYGVNEKLFF	TGTGCCAGCAGCCTCTACGGGGTAAATGAAAAACTGTTTTTT
.	TRBD2	TRBV10-3	TRBJ2-7	CAHGGDVGEQYF	TGTGCCCACGGGGGGGATGTGGGCGAGCAGTACTTC
once	.	TRBV3-1/TRBV3-2	TRBJ2-5	CASSLDSFQETQYF	TGTGCCAGCAGCCTGGACAGTTTCCAAGAGACCCAGTACTTC
many	.	TRBV12-3/TRBV12-4	TRBJ1-2	CASSSGAGHGYTF	TGTGCCAGCAGTAGCGGTGCCGGGCATGGCTACACCTTC
.	TRBD2	TRBV12-5	TRBJ2-2	CASGHLTSGGAYTGELFF	TGTGCTAGTGGTCACCTGACTAGCGGGGGGGCTTACACCGGGGAGCTGTTTTTT
.	TRBD2	TRBV9	TRBJ2-1	CASSAQLAGGFNEQFF	TGTGCCAGCAGCGCACAGCTAGCGGGAGGTTTCAATGAGCAGTTCTTC
few	TRBD1	TRBV7-9	TRBJ2-1	CASRENTGDPEQFF	TGTGCCAGCAGAGAAAATACAGGGGATCCTGAGCAGTTCTTC
.	.	TRBV27	TRBJ1-5	CASSLRQKLGTQHF	TGTGCCAGCAGTTTAAGACAGAAGTTAGGTACCCAGCATTTT
.	.	TRBV20-1	TRBJ2-1	CSASGPGGTHSYNEQFF	TGCAGTGCTAGTGGCCCTGGAGGGACCCACTCCTACAATGAGCAGTTCTTC
.	.	TRBV9	TRBJ1-1	CASSPRGGINTEAFF	TGTGCCAGCAGCCCCCGGGGAGGAATAAACACTGAAGCTTTCTTT
.	TRBD1	TRBV30	TRBJ1-3	CAWSGDSRSGNTIYF	TGTGCCTGGAGTGGGGACAGCCGCTCTGGAAACACCATATATTTT
few	.	TRBV25-1	TRBJ1-3	CASSPLRGSGNTIYF	TGTGCCAGCAGTCCGCTCAGGGGCTCTGGAAACACCATATATTTT
.	TRBD2	TRBV20-1	TRBJ2-7	CSASRLAGGVSPYEQYF	TGCAGTGCTAGTCGTCTAGCGGGAGGGGTGTCGCCCTACGAGCAGTACTTC
.	TRBD2	TRBV7-7	TRBJ2-1	CASSVGGGNNEQFF	TGTGCTAGCAGCGTAGGCGGGGGGAACAATGAGCAGTTCTTC
.	.	TRBV30	TRBJ2-1	CAWSVPGRPPNEQFF	TGTGCCTGGAGTGTACCGGGGAGACCCCCCAATGAGCAGTTCTTC
.	.	TRBV14	TRBJ2-1	CASSQEWGSSSYNEQFF	TGTGCCAGCAGCCAAGAATGGGGCTCGTCCTCCTACAATGAGCAGTTCTTC
.	.	TRBV18	TRBJ2-3	CASSPEGWGTDTQYF	TGTGCCAGCTCACCAGAGGGTTGGGGCACAGATACGCAGTATTTT
.	.	TRBV9	TRBJ2-3	CASSGTGSTDTQYF	TGTGCCAGCAGCGGGACTGGAAGCACAGATACGCAGTATTTT
.	.	TRBV30	TRBJ1-5	CAWSIQGQPQHF	TGTGCCTGGAGCATCCAGGGTCAGCCCCAGCATTTT
.	TRBD1	TRBV27	TRBJ1-5	CASKGGGDQPQHF	TGTGCCAGCAAAGGGGGCGGAGATCAGCCCCAGCATTTT
.	TRBD1	TRBV5-4	TRBJ1-3	CASSSPGTDSGNTIYF	TGTGCCAGCAGCTCCCCGGGGACAGACTCTGGAAACACCATATATTTT
.	.	TRBV24-1	TRBJ2-1	CATSDWGGAGRTYNEQFF	TGTGCCACCAGTGATTGGGGTGGAGCGGGCCGAACCTACAATGAGCAGTTCTTC
.	TRBD2	TRBV5-4	TRBJ2-3	CASSGTNTDTQYF	TGTGCCAGCAGCGGGACTAATACAGATACGCAGTATTTT
.	.	TRBV4-2	TRBJ1-1	CASSRDGNRDTEAFF	TGTGCCAGCAGCCGAGACGGGAATCGAGACACTGAAGCTTTCTTT
.	.	TRBV27	TRBJ1-5	CASSPGGESNQPQHF	TGTGCCAGCAGTCCCGGAGGGGAGAGCAATCAGCCCCAGCATTTT
.	.	TRBV7-9	TRBJ2-3	CASSPKRSTDTQYF	TGTGCCAGCAGCCCGAAGCGGAGCACAGATACGCAGTATTTT
once	.	TRBV3-1/TRBV3-2	TRBJ1-6	CASSQDGGSPLHF	TGTGCCAGCAGCCAAGACGGGGGTTCACCCCTCCACTTT
once	.	TRBV20-1	TRBJ2-3	CSPNTDTQYF	TGCAGCCCTAATACAGATACGCAGTATTTT
.	.	TRBV29-1	TRBJ1-1	CSVEARREAFF	TGCAGCGTTGAGGCCCGCCGTGAAGCTTTCTTT
.	.	TRBV18	TRBJ2-6	CASSPRQSGANVLTF	TGTGCCAGCTCACCAAGACAGTCTGGGGCCAACGTCCTGACTTTC
once	.	TRBV9	TRBJ1-1	CASSVEGNTEAFF	TGTGCCAGCAGCGTCGAGGGGAACACTGAAGCTTTCTTT
.	TRBD1	TRBV5-1	TRBJ1-1	CASTRQGPNTEAFF	TGCGCCAGCACCCGACAGGGCCCAAACACTGAAGCTTTCTTT
.	.	TRBV15	TRBJ1-6	CATSSEGQYSPLHF	TGTGCCACCAGCAGCGAGGGCCAATATTCACCCCTCCACTTT
.	.	TRBV5-1	TRBJ2-7	CASSPDSGGVAYEQYF	TGCGCCAGCAGCCCGGACAGTGGGGGGGTAGCCTACGAGCAGTACTTC
.	TRBD2	TRBV19	TRBJ2-7	CASNERAGPRHEQYF	TGTGCCAGTAACGAACGAGCGGGACCCCGGCACGAGCAGTACTTC
few	TRBD1	TRBV2	TRBJ1-5	CASRASTGHGQPQHF	TGTGCCAGCCGCGCTTCGACAGGGCACGGTCAGCCCCAGCATTTT
.	TRBD2	TRBV5-4	TRBJ2-2	CASSRLAGISNTGELFF	TGTGCCAGCAGCCGACTAGCGGGAATATCTAACACCGGGGAGCTGTTTTTT